This T cell receptor beta chain was found in a study of blood T cell repertoires in COVID-19. About the study: PBMCs, B-cell-depleted T cells, or T cells provided the cDNA or gDNA that made up the material.

Authors' analysis steps: Reference gene primer amplification gave nucleated cell count estimates. Method: immunoSEQ multiplex PCR; TCRdb's copy keeps in-frame clones and lacks some. The DNA gave D and trimming, while V, J and clone size come from that table. The repertoire holds under 200,000 clones, with approximately 81% as singletons. The sample was peripheral blood. The sequence was obtained from a woman aged 55 to 70 with COVID-19, enrolled during active disease.

CDR3 in DNA: TGTGCCAGCAGCTTCGGAGCCGGCACTGAAGCTTTCTTT. Translation: CASSFGAGTEAFF. The chain combines TRBV7-2 with TRBJ1-1; D is undetermined. Trimming pared 3 bases from V and 4 bases from J, leaving 9 bases between. CDR3 size: 13 residues. The germline V gene encodes CDR1 SGHTA and CDR2 FQGNSA.